These 28 T cell receptor beta chains came from one sample sequenced in a study of beta chain features in type 1 diabetes. Every bit of the isolated RNA underwent reverse transcription, so sequencing read expressed TCRB transcripts. Assay used: immunoSEQ multiplex PCR; TCRdb lists only in-frame clones, some missing. Here the sample spans 250,000 to 400,000 clones, 12% to 15% being singletons. Sequencing input: central memory CD4+ T cells from blood. These receptors were collected from a man aged 25-40 years in good health.

This clone showed up many times. This rearrangement joins TRBV7-2 to TRBJ2-3, with 15 bases lining up with TRBD2. This CDR3 has 16 amino acids. After removal of 5 bases from V and 6 bases from J, the junction contained 6 bases not matched to a gene. In germline, CDR1 is SGHTA, CDR2 FQGNSA. CDR3 in amino acids: CASSPGLAGGLDTQYF. The CDR3 DNA reads TGTGCCAGCAGCCCCGGACTAGCGGGAGGGTTGGATACGCAGTATTTT.

In the case of this clone: In the same sample, other DNA sequences code for this CDR3. The rearrangement uses TRBV7-2 and TRBJ1-5; D is undetermined. V lost 2 bases and J 4 bases, leaving 6 bases between the germline ends. This CDR3 region has 13 residues. The germline CDR1 and CDR2 sequences are SGHTA and FQGNSA. The CDR3 here is CASSLRGNQPQHF. The CDR3 DNA follows: TGTGCCAGCAGCTTACGGGGAAATCAGCCCCAGCATTTT.

This clone has just a few counts. The chain uses TRBV7-2 and TRBJ2-5; D unclear. The CDR3 covers 12 residues. Trimming cost V 4 bases and J 7 bases, with 10 bases left between them. Germline V gene sequence: CDR1 SGHTA, CDR2 FQGNSA. DNA of the CDR3: TGTGCCAGCAGCTCCGGATCCGGGACCCAGTACTTC. It yields the protein CASSSGSGTQYF.

In this sample, this clone turned up a few times. This chain links TRBV7-2 with TRBJ1-5; D is unresolved. Germline-derived CDR1 and CDR2 are SGHTA and FQGNSA. The CDR3 extends over 12 amino acids. V lost 5 bases and J 9 bases, leaving 11 bases between the germline ends. Here the CDR3 reads CASSHNEVPQHF. DNA of the CDR3: TGTGCCAGCAGCCATAATGAGGTGCCCCAGCATTTT.

This chain links TRBV4-3 with TRBJ2-3; TRBD2 matches 7 bases. V shed 0 bases, J shed 4 bases, and the junction held 7 bases outside the gene matches. This CDR3 has 16 residues. Germline CDR1 reads LGHNA; CDR2 reads YSLEER. The CDR3 nucleotides read TGCGCCAGCAGCCAAGATTGGCCTAGCGGCGCAGATACGCAGTATTTT. This gives the protein CASSQDWPSGADTQYF.

This clone has only a few counts. The V and J genes are TRBV6-6 and TRBJ1-3; perhaps TRBD1 as D (6 bases). Germline V gene data show CDR1 as MNHNY and CDR2 as SVGAGI (reference sequence). The CDR3 has 16 amino acids. V shed 7 bases and J shed 0 bases, with 16 bases lying between them. In nucleotides, the CDR3 is TGTGCCAGCAAGCTGCTGGACAGCCTCTCTGGAAACACCATATATTTT. Its translation is CASKLLDSLSGNTIYF.

This rearrangement joins TRBV9 to TRBJ2-3; weak D call: TRBD2 (5 bases). The CDR3 covers 17 residues. Trimming stripped 0 bases from V and 8 bases from J, with 22 bases between. Germline V lookup: CDR1 SGDLS, CDR2 YYNGEE. CDR3 amino acids: CASSVGVSDEGSGTQYF. For the CDR3, the DNA is TGTGCCAGCAGCGTAGGCGTTAGCGATGAGGGATCCGGTACGCAGTATTTT.

The V call is TRBV6-5, the J call TRBJ2-5; D is perhaps TRBD2 (6 bases). From germline, CDR1 is MNHEY and CDR2 SVGAGI. The V and J ends lost 0 bases and 0 bases respectively, with 8 bases between them. This CDR3 contains 15 residues. The CDR3 DNA sequence: TGTGCCAGCAGTTACTCGTGGGGGGACCAAGAGACCCAGTACTTC. Its translation is CASSYSWGDQETQYF.

The chain carries TRBV10-3 and TRBJ2-3, with 9 positions matching TRBD2. Per germline, CDR1 ENHRY and CDR2 SYGVKD. V was clipped by 5 bases and J by 5 bases; unmatched bases: 5. This CDR3 region has 14 residues. CDR3 coding DNA: TGTGCCATCAGTCCAGCGGGAGGTGGAGATACGCAGTATTTT. This codes for CAISPAGGGDTQYF.

This clone was detected a few times. The genes are TRBV29-1 and TRBJ1-2; perhaps TRBD1 as D (5 bases). Trimming pared 4 bases from V and 4 bases from J, leaving 16 bases between. Germline V CDR1 and CDR2: SQVTM, ANQGSEA. This CDR3 is built from 14 residues. CDR3 in amino acids: CSVVGETKTYGYTF. The CDR3 DNA reads as TGCAGCGTTGTGGGGGAAACCAAGACCTATGGCTACACCTTC.

This sequence joins TRBV4-2 and TRBJ2-1; 10 bases fit TRBD2. CDR3 length: 15 residues. CDR1 is LGHNA and CDR2 is YNFKEQ in the germline V gene. J gave up 8 bases and V 4 bases, and 8 bases lay outside the gene matches. CDR3 protein: CASSPSSGGADEQFF. CDR3 nucleotide sequence: TGTGCCAGCAGCCCCTCCAGCGGGGGGGCGGATGAGCAGTTCTTC.

This clone occurred a few times. V is TRBV11-2 and J is TRBJ2-3; TRBD2 agrees at 16 bases. CDR3 length: 17 amino acids. V lost 5 bases to trimming and J lost 5 bases; unmatched junction nucleotides: 7. Germline V gene sequence: CDR1 SGHAT, CDR2 FQNNGV. The CDR3 DNA follows: TGTGCCAGCAGCCCTGGGACTAGCGGGGGGGCCATAGATACGCAGTATTTT. Translating gives CASSPGTSGGAIDTQYF. Full variable domain (missing parts from reference TRBV11-2 and TRBJ2-3): EAGVAQSPRYKIIEKRQSVAFWCNPISGHATLYWYQQILGQGPKLLIQFQNNGVVDDSQLPKDRFSAERLKGVDSTLKIQPAKLEDSAVYLCASSPGTSGGAIDTQYFGPGTRLTVL.

The CDR3 DNA reads as TGTGCCAGCTCACCAGGACAGACCACCGGGGAGCTGTTTTTT. This sequence encodes CASSPGQTTGELFF. The chain joins TRBV18 to TRBJ2-2, with a weak D call TRBD1 (6 bases). Trimming took off 2 bases at V and 4 bases at J, with 8 bases between the two ends. Germline CDR1 and CDR2: KGHSH and LQKENI. This CDR3 region has 14 residues.

This clone has more than one count but fewer than ten. A read error may produce the germline difference seen at one junction end. V and J are TRBV2 and TRBJ2-7; the D gene is possibly TRBD1 (5 bases). Germline values: CDR1 SNHLY, CDR2 FYNNEI. This CDR3 has 15 residues. The CDR3 loop reads CASSASGQGSSEQYF. The DNA of the CDR3 is TGTGCCAGCAGTGCCTCGGGCCAGGGATCCTCCGAGCAGTACTTC.

A few counts support this clone. In the same sample, other DNA sequences code for this CDR3. The chain carries TRBV5-1 and TRBJ2-3, with 8 positions matching TRBD2. V lost 4 bases, J lost 3 bases, and 4 bases stayed unmatched. The germline V gene has CDR1 SGHRS and CDR2 YFSETQ. The CDR3 has 14 amino acids. The CDR3 bases are TGCGCCAGCAGCCTCAGCGGGAGTACAGATACGCAGTATTTT. This encodes CASSLSGSTDTQYF. Variable domain in full (rest from reference TRBV5-1 and TRBJ2-3): KAGVTQTPRYLIKTRGQQVTLSCSPISGHRSVSWYQQTPGQGLQFLFEYFSETQRNKGNFPGRFSGRQFSNSRSEMNVSTLELGDSALYLCASSLSGSTDTQYFGPGTRLTVL.

The chain has TRBV10-3 and TRBJ1-3; D call uncertain. Deletions cut 6 bases from V and 0 bases from J, with 6 bases between. Germline V lookup: CDR1 ENHRY, CDR2 SYGVKD. This CDR3 is 13 amino acids long. CDR3 in DNA: TGTGCCATCAGCATATACTCTGGAAACACCATATATTTT. Translation gives CAISIYSGNTIYF.

The chain uses TRBV27 and TRBJ2-1, with TRBD1 identical over 7 bases. The CDR3 consists of 20 residues. Germline V lookup: CDR1 MNHEY, CDR2 SMNVEV (reference sequence). The J segment lost 8 bases and the V segment lost 4 bases, leaving 26 bases of the junction unmatched. As DNA, the CDR3 is TGTGCCAGCAGTTGGAAGGGGGCGACCCGGGACCCCCGTCGGCACTATGAGCAGTTCTTC. Protein: CASSWKGATRDPRRHYEQFF.

Here the CDR3 DNA reads TGTGCCAGCAGCTTATATGACTGGACAGATACGCAGTATTTT. Encoded protein: CASSLYDWTDTQYF. The gene calls are TRBV7-9 and TRBJ2-3; D uncertain. CDR1 and CDR2 (germline): SEHNR, FQNEAQ (reference sequence). The CDR3 runs 14 residues. The V end was cut by 2 bases, the J end by 3 bases, with 9 bases between.

This clone has more than one count but fewer than ten. Other DNA sequences in the sample encode the same CDR3. The V gene is TRBV5-8, the J gene TRBJ2-1; D unclear. Germline V gene lookup returns CDR1 SGHTS and CDR2 YDEGEE. V lost 1 base and J 8 bases, leaving 4 bases between the germline ends. This CDR3 region has 11 residues. The CDR3 coding sequence is TGTGCCAGCAGCTTGAGATATGAGCAGTTCTTC. It specifies CASSLRYEQFF.

The genes are TRBV2 and TRBJ2-1; 8 bases line up with TRBD2. The CDR3 spans 15 residues. Per the germline V gene, CDR1 is SNHLY and CDR2 is FYNNEI. Germline trimming cut 5 bases from V and 8 bases from J; bases unmatched to any gene: 11. CDR3 loop: CASSREAGGWDEQFF. CDR3 nucleotide sequence: TGTGCCAGCAGTCGGGAGGCGGGGGGCTGGGATGAGCAGTTCTTC.

This clone appeared a few times. The chain combines TRBV6-1 with TRBJ1-1; D remains ambiguous. Germline CDR1 and CDR2: MNHNS and SASEGT. V dropped 7 bases and J dropped 0 bases, with 9 bases sitting between them. This CDR3 has 13 amino acids. CDR3 residues: CASNPGMNTEAFF. Here the CDR3 DNA reads TGTGCCAGCAACCCGGGGATGAACACTGAAGCTTTCTTT.

This chain uses TRBV5-4 with TRBJ2-7; TRBD1 might be the D (6 bases). CDR1 is SGHNT and CDR2 is YYREEE in the germline V gene (reference sequence). The CDR3 is 15 residues long. Trimming took 1 base from V and 3 from J, leaving 14 bases between them. The CDR3 bases are TGTGCCAGCAGCTTGTCCGCACAGGGATACTACGAGCAGTACTTC. This gives the protein CASSLSAQGYYEQYF.

This clone was recorded a few times. This sequence joins TRBV4-2 and TRBJ2-5; 8 bases map to TRBD2. The CDR3 runs to 16 residues. CDR1 and CDR2 (germline): LGHNA, YNFKEQ. With 2 bases clipped from V and 2 bases from J, the junction kept 7 bases outside the gene matches. The CDR3 spells CASSQRLAGQQETQYF. The CDR3 DNA reads as TGTGCCAGCAGCCAAAGGTTAGCGGGACAACAAGAGACCCAGTACTTC.

This clone was recorded at least ten times. This rearrangement joins TRBV14 to TRBJ2-5; the D is unclear. Trimming pared 2 bases from V and 2 bases from J, leaving 15 bases between. Germline loops: CDR1 SGHDN, CDR2 FVKESK. This CDR3 contains 16 residues. CDR3 protein: CASSQIGPAPQETQYF. The CDR3, as DNA: TGTGCCAGCAGCCAAATCGGCCCAGCACCTCAAGAGACCCAGTACTTC.

This clone has only a few counts. V usage is TRBV6-1 and J usage is TRBJ2-7; D call uncertain. CDR3 size: 11 residues. Per the germline V gene, CDR1 is MNHNS and CDR2 is SASEGT. V gave up 11 bases and J gave up 3 bases, with 11 bases separating them. CDR3 protein: CAVENGYEQYF. The CDR3 DNA follows: TGTGCCGTTGAAAACGGCTACGAGCAGTACTTC.

The J gene is TRBJ2-5, the V gene TRBV2, with D tentatively TRBD1 (6 bases). This CDR3 is 14 amino acids long. V lost 5 bases and J lost 2, with 12 bases in between. The germline V gene encodes CDR1 SNHLY and CDR2 FYNNEI. The DNA of the CDR3 is TGTGCCAGCAGTAAAGACAGGCAACAAGAGACCCAGTACTTC. Translating gives CASSKDRQQETQYF.

This clone was detected a few times. CDR3 protein: CASSLVPLGQLEFF. The CDR3 DNA sequence: TGTGCCAGCAGCTTAGTCCCTTTGGGGCAGTTAGAGTTCTTC. The chain recombines TRBV7-2 with TRBJ2-1, with D perhaps TRBD1 (5 bases). The V end was cut by 1 base, the J end by 14 bases, with 18 bases between. Germline V gives CDR1 SGHTA, CDR2 FQGNSA. The CDR3 sequence is 14 residues long.

The V call is TRBV4-3, the J call TRBJ1-2; 7 bases align to TRBD1. CDR1 and CDR2 from the germline V gene are LGHNA and YSLEER. This CDR3 contains 14 residues. After removal of 1 base from V and 4 bases from J, the junction contained 3 bases not matched to a gene. CDR3 DNA: TGCGCCAGCAGCCAAGCACAGGGGTTCTATGGCTACACCTTC. Protein sequence: CASSQAQGFYGYTF.